The T cell receptor (beta chain) under discussion was sequenced for a study of molecular identifiers for immune sequencing clone quantification (dated by TCRdb to 2016 to 2018). Some background on the complete study: For a replicate experiment, RNA from around 20,000 or 99,000 naive CD8 T cells was divided into five aliquots, of which four were sequenced. CD8 T cells were used in a methods study to benchmark molecular-identifier clustering-based TCR repertoire sequencing (MIDCIRS) and TCR RNA copy counting.

Summary of the overall study and its limitations: Even against a background of 800,000 to 1,000,000 naive CD8 T cells, spiked-in Jurkat TCR RNA amounting to a single cell's worth was reported to be detectable. Around 2.9 recovered TCR RNA copies per cell were obtained by modeling, versus roughly 9.7 by digital PCR, implying a capture efficiency of 30% to 35%. In CMV-specific effector cells, over 97% of molecules were held by clones above 20 RNA copies, whereas under 1% of molecules were held by such clones in naive cells. Highly expanded clone sizes could be underestimated because identical TCR molecules may share a barcode. Naive libraries contained spiked-in Jurkat TCR RNA (around eleven copies' worth), which is not part of the donor repertoire. When barcode sub-clustering was omitted, TCR diversity was inflated by chimeric consensus sequences, with chimeras reaching as high as 47%.

The library came from PCR. TCRdb lists the instrument as NextSeq 500. Bulk TCR libraries were prepared as previously described, using TCR primers listed in Table S5. Purification of total RNA was performed with the Qiagen AllPrep DNA/RNA kit. Before any analysis, reads coming from multiple sequencing runs of the same library were combined into one pool. As for how the authors treated the data: Reads were retained only if their TCR constant sequence matched exactly, and those retained reads were trimmed to 150 nt and grouped according to their 12-nt molecular barcodes. Reads in each barcode group were sub-clustered using a 15% Levenshtein threshold, and a quality-weighted consensus sequence was built for each RNA molecule. Non-functional sequences were excluded, and lower-count sequences lying one edit away from another sequence were also excluded. On the basis of fitting two negative binomial distributions, barcode sub-clusters with fewer than 20% of the maximum read count were discarded. TCRdb trimmed the raw reads at Q25, called clones with MiXCR and kept productive beta chains. Rows merge per CDR3 protein into single entries with the most common DNA and genes. In this record, the V and J calls reflect TCRdb's handling and not the investigators' own analysis. The sample table contains approximately 680,000 distinct CDR3 sequences; only one count was recorded for about 25% of them. Of the sample, about 0.78% is held by the ten largest clones.

There are 13 amino acids in the CDR3, from cysteine to phenylalanine inclusive. The sequence is cut down to CDR3 DNA, 39 bases in frame from base 1. CDR1 and CDR2, per the germline V gene, are MNHEY and SVGAGI. Trimming at the junction amounts to 7 bases on V and 2 bases on J, and the germline ends lie 9 bases apart. This clonotype was counted a few times. No antigen is known for it. Within one base of it there is no much larger clone, and no base qualities were kept. Libraries of naive CD8 T cells were generated from approximately 20,000 to 1,000,000 sorted cells, with 10%, 30% or 50% of the purified RNA used. On a BD FACSAria II, naive CD8 T cells were FACS-sorted as CD8+CD4-CCR7+CD45RA+ and collected into RLT Plus buffer. Detection sensitivity was tested by spiking Jurkat RNA equal to approximately 9 TCR copies' worth into samples containing about 17,000-1,000,000 naive CD8 T cells. CD8 T cells were enriched with RosetteSep CD8+ T Cell Enrichment Cocktail and Ficoll-Paque, followed by ACK red cell lysis.

The sequence was collected from a human donor in good health. Some libraries in this study had Jurkat cell RNA spiked in. This chain is built from TRBV6-5 and TRBJ2-1, with the D gene uncertain. The source material was naive CD8+ T cells from blood, with Jurkat cell RNA spiked in. The cell subset or site label, as the study defines it: FACS-sorted CD8+CD4-CCR7+CD45RA+ naive T cells. The CDR3 is CASTPRAYNEQFF. Here is the DNA: TGTGCCAGCACCCCCCGGGCCTACAATGAGCAGTTCTTC.